This T cell receptor beta chain was identified during a study of cytomegalovirus exposure and HLA in healthy donors. Use of 60 Vbeta and 13 Jbeta primers characterized the PCR. The data were produced by immunoSEQ multiplex PCR, yet TCRdb's version contains in-frame clones alone and is incomplete. The sample consists of approximately 100,000 clones, approximately 80% of them appearing once. Germline CDR1 is SGHTA and CDR2 is FQGNSA. The V gene lost 3 bases and the J gene lost 3 bases, with 3 bases spanning the gap. The CDR3 has 12 residues. Findings and limits, study-wide: In vitro work confirmed that a few CMV-associated chains recognize CMV antigens.

This clone was observed a few times. As yet, its antigen is unknown. The sequenced sample consisted of PBMCs. The chain uses TRBV7-2 and TRBJ1-5; no reliable D call. The sequence was obtained from a man between 18 and 29 years old in good health and CMV-seronegative. The CDR3 spells CASSFYNQPQHF. In DNA form, the CDR3 reads TGTGCCAGCAGCTTTTACAATCAGCCCCAGCATTTT.